This TCR beta chain derives from a study of blood T cell repertoires in COVID-19. Across the study: COVID-19 samples, acute and convalescent, were from the United States, Italy and Spain. In each case, the material was cDNA or gDNA derived from T cells, B-cell-depleted T cells, or PBMCs.

The table came from immunoSEQ multiplex PCR; TCRdb's copy has only in-frame clones and leaves some out. The table lists around 300,000 clones, over 75% of them singletons, with roughly 4.1% in the top ten. V gave up 8 bases and J gave up 5 bases, with 12 bases separating them. The CDR3 spans 12 residues. Germline values: CDR1 ENHRY, CDR2 SYGVKD. The sequence was collected from a woman in her forties or fifties with active or convalescent COVID-19. The rearrangement links TRBV10-3 to TRBJ2-5; D is unclear. Sequenced material: peripheral blood. The CDR3 region has the DNA TGTGCCATCGGTGGCAACCGGGAGACCCAGTACTTC. Residues: CAIGGNRETQYF.